The 7 T cell receptor beta chains reported below all come from one sample, sequenced in a study of patients and donors after allogeneic stem cell transplantation. A single record per CDR3 protein comes from TCRdb applying MiXCR to the RT-PCR reads. The table has 800,000 to 1,000,000 distinct CDR3 sequences, about 20% seen once. Sequenced sample: blood, either unsorted or a sorted T cell fraction (not recorded which). All receptors derive from a human donor who was either an allogeneic HSCT recipient or a stem cell or donor lymphocyte infusion donor (not recorded which). It is not recorded whose cells these are; they may come from a transplant donor.

There are many counts of this clonotype. CDR3 sequence (DNA): TGCGCCAGCAGCCAAGACCGGTGGGGGAATCAGCCCCAGCATTTT. This codes for CASSQDRWGNQPQHF. The chain joins TRBV4-3 to TRBJ1-5; TRBD1 might be the D (5 bases). The CDR3 runs 15 residues. Trimming took 0 bases from V and 4 from J, leaving 10 bases between them. Germline CDR1 and CDR2: LGHNA and YSLEER.

This rearrangement joins TRBV29-1 to TRBJ2-4; 11 nucleotides align to TRBD1. Germline CDR1 is SQVTM and CDR2 is ANQGSEA. J was trimmed by 3 bases and V by 5 bases; bases with no gene match: 3. The length of the CDR3 is 14 residues. The CDR3 DNA reads TGCAGCGTTCCGGGACAGGGGGGCAAAAACATTCAGTACTTC. Amino acid sequence: CSVPGQGGKNIQYF.

The chain is built from TRBV20-1 and TRBJ1-2; unclear D gene. Trimming removed 0 bases at V and 8 bases at J, with 10 bases between. The germline V gene encodes CDR1 DFQATT and CDR2 SNEGSKA (reference sequence). The CDR3 sequence is 12 residues long. CDR3 residues: CSARDAQWGYTF. DNA of the CDR3: TGCAGTGCTAGAGATGCCCAGTGGGGCTACACCTTC.

A few counts support this clonotype. The V call is TRBV20-1, the J call TRBJ2-3, with a tentative D call TRBD2 (5 bases). Germline CDR1 and CDR2: DFQATT and SNEGSKA (reference sequence). The CDR3 loop spans 16 amino acids. V shed 1 base and J shed 2 bases, with 16 bases lying between them. CDR3 in amino acids: CSARGLSLGLTDTQYF. CDR3 bases: TGCAGTGCTAGAGGATTGTCCTTAGGACTCACAGATACGCAGTATTTT.

CDR3 bases: TGTGCCAGCAGTTTTCGGGGGGCGGGTAACTATGGCTACACCTTC. Translating gives CASSFRGAGNYGYTF. The chain links TRBV28 to TRBJ1-2, with a possible D match to TRBD1 (6 bases). The CDR3 length is 15 residues. The germline gives CDR1 MDHEN, CDR2 SYDVKM. V shed 3 bases and J shed 1 base, with 12 bases lying between them.

This clonotype was recorded many times. This chain connects TRBV29-1 to TRBJ2-7; 9 bases line up with TRBD2. This CDR3 is 14 amino acids long. V was clipped by 6 bases and J by 4 bases; unmatched bases: 10. The germline gives CDR1 SQVTM, CDR2 ANQGSEA. CDR3 in amino acids: CSVVSGSAIYEQYF. In DNA form, the CDR3 reads TGCAGCGTCGTTAGCGGGAGCGCCATTTACGAGCAGTACTTC.

A few counts support this clonotype. The chain is built from TRBV12-3 or TRBV12-4 and TRBJ2-5, with D tentatively TRBD2 (5 bases). The CDR3 loop spans 14 amino acids. V shed 3 bases and J shed 8 bases, with 16 bases lying between them. In DNA form, the CDR3 reads TGTGCCAGCAGTTTGGTTAGCGCGGCTAGTACCCAGTACTTC. Its protein product is CASSLVSAASTQYF.